These 5 T cell receptor beta chains originate from one sample sequenced in a study of cytomegalovirus exposure and HLA in healthy donors. PCR employed 60 Vbeta and 13 Jbeta primers. Profiling relied on immunoSEQ multiplex PCR, and the TCRdb table lists in-frame clones only, not all of them. This sample lists 160,000 or so clones; its ten largest clones have around 1.9%. What was sequenced was PBMCs. These receptors were obtained from a young man in good health and CMV-seronegative.

This chain connects TRBV7-2 to TRBJ2-5; 7 bases match TRBD1. The CDR3 runs to 13 residues. Germline loops: CDR1 SGHTA, CDR2 FQGNSA. Trimming took 3 bases from V and 5 from J; bases not matched to a gene: 3. CDR3 in amino acids: CASSLGRGETQYF. CDR3 coding DNA: TGTGCCAGCAGCTTGGGCAGGGGGGAGACCCAGTACTTC.

The CDR3 DNA sequence: TGCGCCAGCAGCTTGGTAGTACTAGGGAACTACGAGCAGTACTTC. It specifies CASSLVVLGNYEQYF. The J gene is TRBJ2-7, the V gene TRBV5-1; D might be TRBD2 (5 bases). Trimming cost V 0 bases and J 3 bases, with 13 bases left between them. CDR3 size: 15 residues. In germline, CDR1 is SGHRS, CDR2 YFSETQ. Variable domain in full (rest from reference TRBV5-1 and TRBJ2-7): KAGVTQTPRYLIKTRGQQVTLSCSPISGHRSVSWYQQTPGQGLQFLFEYFSETQRNKGNFPGRFSGRQFSNSRSEMNVSTLELGDSALYLCASSLVVLGNYEQYFGPGTRLTVT.

The chain combines TRBV5-1 with TRBJ2-1; a weak D match, TRBD2 (6 bases). Germline values: CDR1 SGHRS, CDR2 YFSETQ. This CDR3 spans 17 amino acids. Trimming stripped 4 bases from V and 3 bases from J, with 20 bases between. In DNA, the CDR3 is TGCGCCAGCAGCCAAAGAGATGTGGGAGGCCACTACAATGAGCAGTTCTTC. This translates into CASSQRDVGGHYNEQFF.

The J gene is TRBJ2-3, the V gene TRBV5-1; a possible D gene is TRBD2 (6 bases). Trimming shortened V by 0 bases and J by 6 bases, and 14 bases separated the two germline ends. Germline V CDR1 and CDR2: SGHRS, YFSETQ. The CDR3 is made up of 15 amino acids. Here the CDR3 DNA reads TGCGCCAGCAGCTTGGAATGGACTAAGATGGATACGCAGTATTTT. Translation gives CASSLEWTKMDTQYF.

V usage is TRBV27 and J usage is TRBJ1-1; D is unclear. CDR3 length: 13 residues. V was cut by 0 bases and J by 5 bases, with 7 bases left in between. From germline, CDR1 is MNHEY and CDR2 SMNVEV (reference sequence). The CDR3: CASSLSTGTEAFF. DNA for the CDR3: TGTGCCAGCAGTTTATCGACTGGGACTGAAGCTTTCTTT.